Shown below are 10 T cell receptor beta chains from a single sample sequenced in a study of OX40 agonist ivuxolimab in advanced cancers. The assay was immunoSEQ multiplex PCR, and TCRdb's table has in-frame clones only and misses some. The sample comprises under 20,000 clones, approximately 80% of which are singletons, and under 15% rests with the top ten. Source: CD4+ or CD8+ T cells sorted from blood, taken in a trial of the OX40 agonist ivuxolimab. These receptors all come from an adult with an advanced solid tumor such as melanoma, head and neck, liver or kidney cancer.

This chain joins TRBV6-5 and TRBJ1-2; 9 positions match TRBD1. CDR3 length: 13 residues. Germline CDR1 is MNHEY and CDR2 is SVGAGI. Trimming took 7 bases from V and 6 from J; bases not matched to a gene: 6. DNA for the CDR3: TGTGCCAGCACCGGCGGGACAGGGAATGGCTACACCTTC. Translating it yields CASTGGTGNGYTF.

The chain combines TRBV9 with TRBJ1-2; D is possibly TRBD1 (6 bases). Per germline, CDR1 SGDLS and CDR2 YYNGEE. The CDR3 covers 14 residues. Trimming took off 7 bases at V and 4 bases at J, with 17 bases between the two ends. The CDR3 DNA sequence: TGTGCCAGCTCCCGGACAGACACCTCCTATGGCTACACCTTC. Its protein product is CASSRTDTSYGYTF.

The rearrangement links TRBV5-4 to TRBJ2-3, with a tentative D call TRBD2 (6 bases). CDR3 size: 18 residues. V was cut by 4 bases and J by 0 bases, with 21 bases left in between. Germline V gene lookup returns CDR1 SGHNT and CDR2 YYREEE (reference sequence). Here the CDR3 reads CASSRGGTVIPSTDTQYF. For the CDR3, the DNA is TGTGCCAGCAGCCGGGGAGGCACCGTCATCCCTAGCACAGATACGCAGTATTTT.

This sequence joins TRBV30 and TRBJ2-3, with 8 bases fitting TRBD2. The CDR3 is 14 residues long. V gave up 2 bases and J gave up 3 bases; unmatched junction bases: 4. The V gene's germline CDR1 is GTSNPN and CDR2 SVGIG (reference sequence). Written as DNA, the CDR3 is TGTGCCTGGAGTCCTAGCGGGTGGACAGATACGCAGTATTTT. Amino acids: CAWSPSGWTDTQYF.

The chain joins TRBV4-2 to TRBJ2-7, with unresolved D. The ends were cut back, 1 base at V and 2 bases at J, with 9 bases in the middle. The CDR3 runs 14 residues. Germline assignment: CDR1 LGHNA and CDR2 YNFKEQ. The CDR3 protein is CASSQAIGPYEQYF. CDR3 sequence (DNA): TGTGCCAGCAGCCAAGCTATCGGGCCCTACGAGCAGTACTTC.

The CDR3 DNA sequence: TGTGCCAGCAGCACAGACCCGAGCTCCTACAATGAGCAGTTCTTC. Its translation: CASSTDPSSYNEQFF. The gene calls are TRBV9 and TRBJ2-1, with D hard to call. The germline V and J ends were trimmed by 4 bases and 0 bases, with 11 bases remaining between them. The germline gives CDR1 SGDLS, CDR2 YYNGEE. This CDR3 has 15 amino acids.

The chain combines TRBV21-1 with TRBJ1-1; the table gives TRBD1 as D, unverified against the DNA. TRBV21-1 is a pseudogene locus. The CDR3 is made up of 13 amino acids. The CDR3 sequence is CASNRQGSTEAFF. CDR3 sequence (DNA): TGTGCCAGCAACCGACAGGGTAGCACTGAAGCTTTCTTT.

The gene calls are TRBV30 and TRBJ1-1; a weak D match, TRBD1 (6 bases). Looked up from germline, CDR1 is GTSNPN and CDR2 is SVGIG (reference sequence). The CDR3 totals 13 residues. V lost 0 bases and J lost 4, with 9 bases in between. The CDR3 region is CAWSVQGPTEAFF. The CDR3, as DNA: TGTGCCTGGAGTGTACAGGGTCCCACTGAAGCTTTCTTT. The variable domain in full, with the rest retrieved from reference TRBV30 and TRBJ1-1, is SQTIHQWPATLVQPVGSPLSLECTVEGTSNPNLYWYRQAAGRGLQLLFYSVGIGQISSEVPQNLSASRPQDRQFILSSKKLLLSDSGFYLCAWSVQGPTEAFFGQGTRLTVV.

V usage is TRBV28 and J usage is TRBJ1-2, with 8 bases that match TRBD1. The CDR3 sequence is 15 residues long. After removal of 5 bases from V and 7 bases from J, the junction contained 12 bases not matched to a gene. The germline V gene has CDR1 MDHEN and CDR2 SYDVKM. The CDR3 DNA sequence: TGTGCCAGCAGTGGGGGGACAGGCCGGAGTGTTGGCTACACCTTC. Translation gives CASSGGTGRSVGYTF.

V gene TRBV19 combines with J gene TRBJ2-3, with D maybe TRBD2 (5 bases). The CDR3 runs 12 residues. Between the trimmed V and J ends, which lost 4 bases and 5 bases, there was a span of 7 bases. Looked up from germline, CDR1 is LNHDA and CDR2 is SQIVND (reference sequence). CDR3 in amino acids: CASSKLGDTQYF. The CDR3 DNA sequence: TGTGCCAGTAGTAAACTAGGAGATACGCAGTATTTT.